The source of this T cell receptor (beta chain) is a study of blood T cells in healthy people across ages. Through a sample-barcoded 5' primer and a J-beta primer mix, a second PCR was run for 7 to 11 cycles. TCRdb re-called the 5' RACE reads through MiXCR, storing one row per CDR3 protein. Here the sample spans 800,000 to 1,000,000 distinct CDR3 sequences, around 46% being singletons. V shed 11 bases and J shed 0 bases, with 11 bases lying between them. This CDR3 is 12 amino acids long. The V gene is TRBV12-3 or TRBV12-4, the J gene TRBJ2-7; D could derive from TRBD1 or TRBD2 (5 bases each). Sample: blood. The source is a man aged 30-40 years in good health. The DNA for the CDR3 is TGTGCCGCGCCGGGGCACTCCTACGAGCAGTACTTC. This gives the protein CAAPGHSYEQYF.